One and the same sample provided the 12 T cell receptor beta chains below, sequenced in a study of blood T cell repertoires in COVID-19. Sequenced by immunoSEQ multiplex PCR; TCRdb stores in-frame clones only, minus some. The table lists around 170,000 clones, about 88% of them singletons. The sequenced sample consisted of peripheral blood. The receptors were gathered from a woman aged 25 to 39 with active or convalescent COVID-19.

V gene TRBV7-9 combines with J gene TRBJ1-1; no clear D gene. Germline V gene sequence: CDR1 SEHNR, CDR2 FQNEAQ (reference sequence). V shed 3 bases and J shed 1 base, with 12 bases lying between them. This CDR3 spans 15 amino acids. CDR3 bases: TGTGCCAGCAGCTTCCCCACAGACGAGAACACTGAAGCTTTCTTT. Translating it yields CASSFPTDENTEAFF.

CDR3 residues: CASSVQGSYWETF. CDR3 bases: TGTGCCAGTAGCGTACAGGGGTCGTATTGGGAAACCTTC. The gene calls are TRBV19 and TRBJ1-2; 7 nucleotides agree with TRBD1. Trimming at V came to 6 bases and at J to 14 bases, leaving 15 bases not matched to a gene. Germline V gives CDR1 LNHDA, CDR2 SQIVND (reference sequence). The CDR3 consists of 13 residues. The complete variable domain, with remaining parts taken from reference TRBV19 and TRBJ1-2, reads DGGITQSPKYLFRKEGQNVTLSCEQNLNHDAMYWYRQDPGQGLRLIYYSQIVNDFQKGDIAEGYSVSREKKESFPLTVTSAQKNPTAFYLCASSVQGSYWETFGSGTRLTVV.

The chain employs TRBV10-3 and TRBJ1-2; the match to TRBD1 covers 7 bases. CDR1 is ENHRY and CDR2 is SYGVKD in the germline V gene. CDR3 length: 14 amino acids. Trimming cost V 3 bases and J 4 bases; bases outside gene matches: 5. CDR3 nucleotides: TGTGCCATCAGTGAATCACAGGGGACCTATGGCTACACCTTC. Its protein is CAISESQGTYGYTF.

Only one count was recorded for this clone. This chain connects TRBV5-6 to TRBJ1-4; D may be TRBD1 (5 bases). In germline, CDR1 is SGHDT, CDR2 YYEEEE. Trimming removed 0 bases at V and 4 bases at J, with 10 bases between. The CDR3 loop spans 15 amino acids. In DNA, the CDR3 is TGTGCCAGCAGCTTGGCCAGGGAGGATAATGAAAAACTGTTTTTT. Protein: CASSLAREDNEKLFF.

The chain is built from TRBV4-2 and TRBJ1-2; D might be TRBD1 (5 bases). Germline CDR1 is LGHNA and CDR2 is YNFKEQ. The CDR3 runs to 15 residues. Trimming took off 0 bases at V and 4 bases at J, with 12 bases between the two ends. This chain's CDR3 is CASSQEGQGLYGYTF. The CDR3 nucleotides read TGTGCCAGCAGCCAAGAAGGGCAGGGACTCTATGGCTACACCTTC.

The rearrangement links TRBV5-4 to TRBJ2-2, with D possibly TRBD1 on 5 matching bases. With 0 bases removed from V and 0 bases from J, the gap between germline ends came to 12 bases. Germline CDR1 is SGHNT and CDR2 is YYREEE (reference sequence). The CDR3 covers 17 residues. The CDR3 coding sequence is TGTGCCAGCAGCTTGGGGTATGGCAGGGCGAACACCGGGGAGCTGTTTTTT. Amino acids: CASSLGYGRANTGELFF.

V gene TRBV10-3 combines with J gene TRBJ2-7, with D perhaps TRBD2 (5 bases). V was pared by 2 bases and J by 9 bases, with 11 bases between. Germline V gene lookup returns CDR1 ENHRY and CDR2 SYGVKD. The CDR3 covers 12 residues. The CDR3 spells CAISEALAGQYF. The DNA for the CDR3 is TGTGCCATCAGTGAGGCCCTAGCAGGGCAGTACTTC.

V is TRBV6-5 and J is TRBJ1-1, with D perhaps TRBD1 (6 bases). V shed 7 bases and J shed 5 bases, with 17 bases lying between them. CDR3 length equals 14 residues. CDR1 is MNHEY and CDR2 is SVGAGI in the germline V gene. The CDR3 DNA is TGTGCCAGCACTCCCCCGACAGGCGGAACTGAAGCTTTCTTT. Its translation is CASTPPTGGTEAFF.

The CDR3 protein is CATSRDRAQDTEAFF. CDR3 coding DNA: TGTGCCACCAGCAGAGACAGGGCCCAAGACACTGAAGCTTTCTTT. The chain has TRBV15 and TRBJ1-1; weak D call: TRBD1 (5 bases). V was trimmed by 0 bases and J by 3 bases, leaving 11 bases between them. Germline CDR1 and CDR2: LNHNV and YYDKDF (reference sequence). The CDR3 contains 15 residues.

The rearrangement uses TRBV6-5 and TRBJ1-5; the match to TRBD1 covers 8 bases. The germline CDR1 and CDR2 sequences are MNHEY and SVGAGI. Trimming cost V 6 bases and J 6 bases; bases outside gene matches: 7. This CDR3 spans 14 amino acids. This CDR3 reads CASRAGQGRQPQHF. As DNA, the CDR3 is TGTGCCAGCAGGGCCGGACAGGGTCGTCAGCCCCAGCATTTT.

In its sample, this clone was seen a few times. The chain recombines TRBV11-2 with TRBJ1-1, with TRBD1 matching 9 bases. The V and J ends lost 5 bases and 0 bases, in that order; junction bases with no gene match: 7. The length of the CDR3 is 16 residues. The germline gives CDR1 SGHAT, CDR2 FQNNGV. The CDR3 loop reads CASSPGQGVMNTEAFF. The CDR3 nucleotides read TGTGCCAGCAGCCCGGGACAGGGTGTCATGAACACTGAAGCTTTCTTT.

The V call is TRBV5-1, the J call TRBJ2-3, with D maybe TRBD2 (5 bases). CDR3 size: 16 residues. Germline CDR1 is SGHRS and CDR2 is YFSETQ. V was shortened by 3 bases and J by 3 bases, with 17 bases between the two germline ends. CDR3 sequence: CASSSSSLAGTDTQYF. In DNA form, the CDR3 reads TGCGCCAGCAGCTCCAGCTCTCTAGCTGGTACAGATACGCAGTATTTT.